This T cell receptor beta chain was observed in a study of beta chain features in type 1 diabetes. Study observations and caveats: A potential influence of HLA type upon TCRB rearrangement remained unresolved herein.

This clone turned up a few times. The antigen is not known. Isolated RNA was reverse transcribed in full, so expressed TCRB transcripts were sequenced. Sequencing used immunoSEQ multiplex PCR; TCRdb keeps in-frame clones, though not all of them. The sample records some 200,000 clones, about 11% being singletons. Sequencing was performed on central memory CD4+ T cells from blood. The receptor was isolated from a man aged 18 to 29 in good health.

CDR3 sequence: CASSVGGLPIGYTF. The CDR3, as DNA: TGTGCCAGCAGCGTAGGTGGTCTGCCTATTGGCTACACCTTC. This chain links TRBV9 with TRBJ1-2; D ambiguous. The CDR3 has 14 residues. V was cut by 0 bases and J by 7 bases, with 13 bases left in between. Germline lookup yields CDR1 SGDLS and CDR2 YYNGEE.